The 13 T cell receptor beta chains below were found in one sample sequenced in a study of Graves' ophthalmopathy and Graves' hyperthyroidism. As the template, RNA transcripts were used to amplify TCR beta CDR3 regions. Second-round multiplex PCR came after a first-round RT-PCR that employed HTBI primers. TCRdb reanalysed the multiplex PCR reads using MiXCR and keeps one entry per CDR3 protein. Of over 650,000 distinct CDR3 sequences listed, roughly two fifths are singletons. The specimen sequenced was peripheral blood. The receptors shown here come from an adult man with Graves' ophthalmopathy.

The chain employs TRBV7-2 and TRBJ1-4, with 9 bases fitting TRBD1. The V gene's germline CDR1 is SGHTA and CDR2 FQGNSA. The trim removed 8 bases at V and 10 bases at J, leaving 14 bases unmatched. The CDR3 has 15 residues. The CDR3 coding sequence is TGTGCCAGCGCGAAGAGGGACAGGGTGAAGGCAAAACTGTTTTTT. Protein: CASAKRDRVKAKLFF.

Worth noting for this clonotype: One base away lies a much larger clone, so this may be a sequencing read error. This chain uses TRBV19 with TRBJ1-1; 9 bases map to TRBD1. The CDR3 is 15 amino acids. CDR1 LNHDA and CDR2 SQIVND come from the germline V gene (reference sequence). CDR3 protein: CASSIHDRGNTEVFF. The CDR3 nucleotides read TGTGCCAGTAGTATACACGACAGGGGGAACACTGAAGTTTTCTTT.

This chain joins TRBV20-1 and TRBJ2-7; weak D call: TRBD1 (6 bases). Germline loops: CDR1 DFQATT, CDR2 SNEGSKA (reference sequence). This CDR3 comprises 15 residues. V dropped 0 bases and J dropped 0 bases, with 12 bases sitting between them. CDR3 loop: CSARDTGYSSYEQYF. For the CDR3, the DNA is TGCAGTGCTAGAGACACAGGGTATAGCTCCTACGAGCAGTACTTC.

This clonotype was observed a handful of times. CDR3 sequence: CASSSRTSGTQLTNTGELFF. CDR3 sequence (DNA): TGTGCCAGCAGCTCTCGGACTAGCGGAACCCAACTCACGAACACCGGGGAGCTGTTTTTT. The chain has TRBV7-3 and TRBJ2-2; TRBD2 matches 10 bases. V gave up 4 bases and J gave up 0 bases; unmatched junction bases: 14. CDR1 SGHTA and CDR2 FQGTGA come from the germline V gene. The CDR3 covers 20 residues.

The chain has TRBV15 and TRBJ2-6, with TRBD2 matching over 7 bases. Germline values: CDR1 LNHNV, CDR2 YYDKDF (reference sequence). CDR3 size: 16 residues. The junction had 6 bases not matched to a gene; V was cut back by 3 bases and J by 4 bases. CDR3 nucleotides: TGTGCCACCAGCAGCGGGAGGACCCTAGGGGCCAACGTCCTGACTTTC. This encodes CATSSGRTLGANVLTF. The full variable domain, completed using reference TRBV15 and TRBJ2-6, is DAMVIQNPRYQVTQFGKPVTLSCSQTLNHNVMYWYQQKSSQAPKLLFHYYDKDFNNEADTPDNFQSRRPNTSFCFLDIRSPGLGDTAMYLCATSSGRTLGANVLTFGAGSRLTVL.

This clonotype was seen only a few times. A much more abundant neighbour one base away suggests this may be a read error. The chain combines TRBV7-9 with TRBJ1-1, with 9 nucleotides matching TRBD1. V shed 5 bases and J 4 bases; nucleotides not matched to a gene: 5. Germline lookup yields CDR1 SEHNR and CDR2 FQNEAQ (reference sequence). The CDR3 covers 14 residues. The CDR3, as DNA: TGTGCCAGCAGCACAATGGACAGGGGCACTGAAGCTTTCTTT. Its protein product is CASSTMDRGTEAFF.

This clonotype was seen at least ten times. This rearrangement joins TRBV15 to TRBJ1-5; the D is unclear. CDR1 is LNHNV, CDR2 YYDKDF, per germline (reference sequence). CDR3 length: 14 residues. The germline V and J ends were trimmed by 4 bases and 3 bases, with 10 bases remaining between them. The CDR3 is CATSTYNVNQPQHF. CDR3 DNA: TGTGCCACCAGCACCTATAACGTCAATCAGCCCCAGCATTTT. Full variable domain (remainder filled in from reference TRBV15 and TRBJ1-5): DAMVIQNPRYQVTQFGKPVTLSCSQTLNHNVMYWYQQKSSQAPKLLFHYYDKDFNNEADTPDNFQSRRPNTSFCFLDIRSPGLGDTAMYLCATSTYNVNQPQHFGDGTRLSIL.

In its sample, this clonotype was seen many times. The genes are TRBV15 and TRBJ1-6; TRBD1 aligns across 9 bases. V dropped 0 bases and J dropped 5; count of bases not matched to a gene: 5. Germline lookup yields CDR1 LNHNV and CDR2 YYDKDF (reference sequence). The CDR3 totals 17 residues. In DNA form, the CDR3 reads TGTGCCACCAGCAGAGATTATAGGACAGGGGATAATTCACCCCTCCACTTT. Amino acids: CATSRDYRTGDNSPLHF.

The sample holds many counts of this clonotype. The V call is TRBV20-1, the J call TRBJ2-5; D is tentatively TRBD1 or TRBD2 (5 bases each). V was clipped by 0 bases and J by 7 bases, with 18 bases between them. Germline values: CDR1 DFQATT, CDR2 SNEGSKA (reference sequence). The CDR3 runs to 15 residues. CDR3 nucleotide sequence: TGCAGTGCTAGAGATTACGAGGGGTCGGCCGTGACCCAGTACTTC. This translates into CSARDYEGSAVTQYF.

This chain uses TRBV29-1 with TRBJ1-2; possible D gene TRBD1, 5 bases. Germline V gives CDR1 SQVTM, CDR2 ANQGSEA. Trimming shortened V by 6 bases and J by 7 bases, and 12 bases separated the two germline ends. This CDR3 contains 11 residues. The CDR3 sequence is CSVSGMGGYTF. CDR3 nucleotide sequence: TGCAGCGTCTCAGGGATGGGTGGCTACACCTTC.

The rearrangement uses TRBV6-1 and TRBJ1-2; 9 bases are shared with TRBD1. V trimming: 7 bases; J trimming: 6 bases; junction bases outside the gene matches: 9. Germline V gene lookup returns CDR1 MNHNS and CDR2 SASEGT. The CDR3 length is 14 residues. The DNA for the CDR3 is TGTGCCAGCACTCGGGACAGGGATTATAATGGCTACACCTTC. Protein sequence: CASTRDRDYNGYTF.

The chain recombines TRBV19 with TRBJ2-2; TRBD2 matches at 10 bases. Losses at the gene ends were 6 bases for V and 6 bases for J; bases not matched to a gene: 10. Germline CDR1 LNHDA, CDR2 SQIVND (reference sequence). There are 16 residues in the CDR3. CDR3 amino acids: CASRGGSSGSAGELFF. The CDR3 region has the DNA TGTGCCAGTAGGGGGGGGTCTAGCGGGAGTGCCGGGGAGCTGTTTTTT. Full variable domain (remainder filled in from reference TRBV19 and TRBJ2-2): DGGITQSPKYLFRKEGQNVTLSCEQNLNHDAMYWYRQDPGQGLRLIYYSQIVNDFQKGDIAEGYSVSREKKESFPLTVTSAQKNPTAFYLCASRGGSSGSAGELFFGEGSRLTVL.

The chain links TRBV7-9 to TRBJ1-2, with D possibly being TRBD1 (5 bases). From germline, CDR1 is SEHNR and CDR2 FQNEAQ (reference sequence). The CDR3 has 16 residues. V was clipped by 1 base and J by 5 bases, with 17 bases between them. The CDR3 nucleotides read TGTGCCAGCAGCTTAGGGGCGGGGGGACTTTTTTATGGCTACACCTTC. Amino acid sequence: CASSLGAGGLFYGYTF.